This TCR beta chain derives from a study of PD-L1 blockade in urothelial cancer. Per the germline V gene, CDR1 is MGHDK and CDR2 is SYGVNS. The CDR3 runs to 13 residues. Trimming removed 4 bases from V and 9 bases from J, with 15 bases in between. This clone was seen just once. The method was immunoSEQ multiplex PCR; TCRdb's version includes in-frame clones alone and lacks a portion of them. The data hold under 55,000 clones, with 84% observed a single time. The origin of this receptor is a man in his forties with urothelial cancer. The sample consisted of PBMCs, taken around atezolizumab (anti-PD-L1) treatment. This sequence joins TRBV25-1 and TRBJ1-2; perhaps TRBD1 as D (6 bases). The CDR3 loop reads CASSAGNRASYTF. DNA of the CDR3: TGTGCCAGCAGTGCAGGGAACAGGGCAAGCTACACCTTC.